The rows below give T cell receptor beta chains drawn from one sample of a study of blood T cell repertoires in COVID-19. Sequencing was performed with immunoSEQ multiplex PCR; in TCRdb, only in-frame clones are kept and a portion is missing. The profile shows around 250,000 clones, roughly 88% of them singletons. Material for sequencing was peripheral blood. The receptors originated from a man aged 80 or over with acute or convalescent COVID-19. Both conserved end residues are part of each CDR3. A D gene is named only where the DNA matches it firmly. Where a row states a size, it is once, few, many or the class of an expanded clone; other rows omit it.

J gene,clone size,V gene,CDR3 length,D gene,CDR3 DNA,CDR3 protein
TRBJ1-2,NA,TRBV6-5,14,TRBD1,TGTGCCAGCAGTTACGGGGGACAGGGAGGGGGCTACACCTTC,CASSYGGQGGGYTF
TRBJ2-5,NA,TRBV10-3,13,TRBD1,TGTGCCATCAGAGGTAACAGGGGAGAGACCCAGTACTTC,CAIRGNRGETQYF
TRBJ2-2,NA,TRBV4-3,16,NA,TGCGCCAGCAGCCAAGGGACCAGGGGGAACACCGGGGAGCTGTTTTTT,CASSQGTRGNTGELFF
TRBJ2-1,NA,TRBV4-1,15,NA,TGCGCCAGCAGCCAAGAGACGGCACGGGGCAATGAGCAGTTCTTC,CASSQETARGNEQFF
TRBJ2-2,once,TRBV10-3,16,TRBD1,TGTGCCATCAGCTTCACCGGGACAGTTTCAGGCGGGGAGCTGTTTTTT,CAISFTGTVSGGELFF
TRBJ1-5,once,TRBV21-1,15,NA,TGTGCCAGCAGCGGGGACAGGGAGGGCAATCAGCCCCAGCATTTT,CASSGDREGNQPQHF
TRBJ2-3,NA,TRBV6-5,11,NA,TGTGCCAGCAGTACTGGAGGTACGCAGTATTTT,CASSTGGTQYF
TRBJ2-1,NA,TRBV2,14,NA,TGTGCCAGCAGTGGTCAGGGGTCCTACAATGAGCAGTTCTTC,CASSGQGSYNEQFF
TRBJ1-3,NA,TRBV11-2,14,NA,TGTGCCAGCAGCTTAAGCATCTCTGGAAACACCATATATTTT,CASSLSISGNTIYF
TRBJ1-5,NA,TRBV5-1,15,TRBD1,TGCGCCAGCAGTTCGACAGGGGGATGGAATCAGCCCCAGCATTTT,CASSSTGGWNQPQHF
TRBJ2-5,NA,TRBV19,15,NA,TGTGCCAGTAGTCCCGGGGTAGCCCATTTGGAGACCCAGTACTTC,CASSPGVAHLETQYF
TRBJ1-1,NA,TRBV12-3/TRBV12-4,12,TRBD1,TGTGCCAGCAGTCCACAGGGGCGTGAAGCTTTCTTT,CASSPQGREAFF
TRBJ2-7,NA,TRBV27,14,NA,TGTGCCAGCAGCCCAGATGTCGCCTCCTACGAGCAGTACTTC,CASSPDVASYEQYF
TRBJ2-1,NA,TRBV3-1/TRBV3-2,12,NA,TGTGCCAGCAGCCTACAGGGTGATGAGCAGTTCTTC,CASSLQGDEQFF
TRBJ2-3,NA,TRBV25-1,16,TRBD2,TGTGCCAGCAGTAGGTCTAGCGGGGGGACCACAGATACGCAGTATTTT,CASSRSSGGTTDTQYF
TRBJ2-7,few,TRBV11-2,15,NA,TGTGCCAGCAGCTTGGAAAGACAGGTCTCCTACGAGCAGTACTTC,CASSLERQVSYEQYF
TRBJ2-3,once,TRBV19,14,TRBD2,TGTGCCAGTAAGCTTAGCGGGACTTCAGATACGCAGTATTTT,CASKLSGTSDTQYF
TRBJ1-2,once,TRBV4-2,15,NA,TGTGCCAGCAGCCAAGAGTATGGCGGGAACTATGGCTACACCTTC,CASSQEYGGNYGYTF
TRBJ2-3,NA,TRBV9,13,NA,TGTGCCAGCAGCGTAGATATGACAGATACGCAGTATTTT,CASSVDMTDTQYF
TRBJ2-2,NA,TRBV2,14,TRBD1,TGTGCCAGCATACCAGGGGGCTTAACCGGGGAGCTGTTTTTT,CASIPGGLTGELFF
TRBJ2-7,NA,TRBV18,13,NA,TGTGCCAGCTCACCCGTCAACTACGGGGAGCAGTACTTC,CASSPVNYGEQYF
TRBJ2-5,NA,TRBV5-1,16,TRBD2,TGCGCCAGCAGCTACGGTAGCGGGGTAACGAGGGAGACCCAGTACTTC,CASSYGSGVTRETQYF
TRBJ1-1,NA,TRBV3-1/TRBV3-2,13,NA,TGTGCCAGCGCAGCACTTCGGGGCACTGAAGCTTTCTTT,CASAALRGTEAFF
TRBJ1-2,NA,TRBV28,12,NA,TGTGCCAGCAGCTCACAGGTTAGCGGCTACACCTTC,CASSSQVSGYTF
TRBJ2-2,NA,TRBV5-4,15,NA,TGTGCCAGCAGCTTGGCCGCTCTCAGCACCGGGGAGCTGTTTTTT,CASSLAALSTGELFF
TRBJ2-5,once,TRBV7-9,12,NA,TGTGCCAGCAGCAACAACCAAGAGACCCAGTACTTC,CASSNNQETQYF
TRBJ1-5,NA,TRBV6-5,14,NA,TGTGCCAGCAGTTACGGCGGGAACAATCAGCCCCAGCATTTT,CASSYGGNNQPQHF
TRBJ1-4,once,TRBV2,13,NA,TGTGCCAGCTGGCTTGGGCATAGTGAAAAACTGTTTTTT,CASWLGHSEKLFF
TRBJ2-5,NA,TRBV18,14,NA,TGTGCCAGCTCACCTAAGACAGGGAGGGAGACCCAGTACTTC,CASSPKTGRETQYF
TRBJ1-2,NA,TRBV2,13,NA,TGTGCCAGCAGTGATAACAGAAGATATGGCTACACCTTC,CASSDNRRYGYTF
TRBJ1-2,NA,TRBV7-2,13,TRBD1,TGTGCCAGCAGCTCAGGGGGAAGCTATGGCTACACCTTC,CASSSGGSYGYTF
TRBJ2-5,NA,TRBV15,16,NA,TGTGCCACCAGCAGAGATTCGGGGAAATTGGGTGAGACCCAGTACTTC,CATSRDSGKLGETQYF
TRBJ1-2,NA,TRBV5-1,14,NA,TGCGCCAGCAGCACACCGGGACAAGCGCGAGGCTACACCTTC,CASSTPGQARGYTF
TRBJ2-2,NA,TRBV15,15,TRBD2,TGTACCACCAGCATCCCGGGGGGGTTCACCGGGGAGCTGTTTTTT,CTTSIPGGFTGELFF
TRBJ2-1,NA,TRBV5-6,16,TRBD1,TGTGCCAGCAGCTGGGGCCTAGGACAGGGCTACAATGAGCAGTTCTTC,CASSWGLGQGYNEQFF
TRBJ2-2,NA,TRBV6-5,14,NA,TGTGCCAGCAGTTACTACCGGGACACCGGGGAGCTGTTTTTT,CASSYYRDTGELFF
TRBJ1-3,NA,TRBV18,17,NA,TGTGCCAGCTCACCTTCCTCTGACAGATACTCTGGAAACACCATATATTTT,CASSPSSDRYSGNTIYF
TRBJ2-1,NA,TRBV18,14,NA,TGTGCCAGCTCACCAGGGGGGATGATCAATGAGCAGTTCTTC,CASSPGGMINEQFF
TRBJ2-3,NA,TRBV3-1/TRBV3-2,20,TRBD2,TGTGCCAGCAGCCAAGGGCATACTAGCGGGGGGGCGCGGTTAAAAGATACGCAGTATTTT,CASSQGHTSGGARLKDTQYF
TRBJ2-1,NA,TRBV7-9,12,NA,TGTGCCAGCAGCTTACTGTACAATGAGCAGTTCTTC,CASSLLYNEQFF
TRBJ1-6,NA,TRBV6-5,14,TRBD1,TGTGCCAGCAGCCGGGGACAGATTAATTCACCCCTCCACTTT,CASSRGQINSPLHF
TRBJ1-4,NA,TRBV2,13,NA,TGTGCCAGCAGTGAACGGGAGAATGAAAAACTGTTTTTT,CASSERENEKLFF
TRBJ1-5,NA,TRBV29-1,13,NA,TGCAGCGCCTCGGACGGAGGGTTAACGCCCCAGCATTTT,CSASDGGLTPQHF
TRBJ2-3,NA,TRBV28,16,TRBD2,TGTGCCAGCAGTCCGGGACTAGCGGGAGTAACAGATACGCAGTATTTT,CASSPGLAGVTDTQYF
TRBJ2-2,NA,TRBV28,14,TRBD1,TGTGCCAGCTCAGGGGGAGCGTTGGCCGGGGAGCTGTTTTTT,CASSGGALAGELFF
TRBJ1-1,NA,TRBV11-2,14,NA,TGTGCCAGCAGCTTAGTAGCGGGGGGAGGAGAAGCTTTCTTT,CASSLVAGGGEAFF
TRBJ1-2,NA,TRBV6-5,15,TRBD1,TGTGCCAGCAGTTCACGGGACAGGAAGAACTATGGCTACACCTTC,CASSSRDRKNYGYTF
TRBJ2-7,NA,TRBV19,15,TRBD2,TGTGCCAGTAGTACTTTCGCGGGAGCGAGGCACGAGCAGTACTTC,CASSTFAGARHEQYF